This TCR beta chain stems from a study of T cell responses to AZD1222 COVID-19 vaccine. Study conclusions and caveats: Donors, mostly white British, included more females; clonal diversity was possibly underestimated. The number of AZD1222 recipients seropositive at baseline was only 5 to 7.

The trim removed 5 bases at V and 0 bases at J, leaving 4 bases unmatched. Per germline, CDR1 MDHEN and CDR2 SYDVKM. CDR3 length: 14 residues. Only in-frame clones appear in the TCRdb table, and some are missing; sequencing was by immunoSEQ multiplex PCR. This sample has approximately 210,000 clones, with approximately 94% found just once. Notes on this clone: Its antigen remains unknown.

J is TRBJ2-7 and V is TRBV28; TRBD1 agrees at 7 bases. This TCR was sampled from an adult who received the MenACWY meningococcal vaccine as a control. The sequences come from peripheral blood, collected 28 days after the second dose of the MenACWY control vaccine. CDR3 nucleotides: TGTGCCAGCAGTCCCAGGGGGAGCTCCTACGAGCAGTACTTC. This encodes CASSPRGSSYEQYF.